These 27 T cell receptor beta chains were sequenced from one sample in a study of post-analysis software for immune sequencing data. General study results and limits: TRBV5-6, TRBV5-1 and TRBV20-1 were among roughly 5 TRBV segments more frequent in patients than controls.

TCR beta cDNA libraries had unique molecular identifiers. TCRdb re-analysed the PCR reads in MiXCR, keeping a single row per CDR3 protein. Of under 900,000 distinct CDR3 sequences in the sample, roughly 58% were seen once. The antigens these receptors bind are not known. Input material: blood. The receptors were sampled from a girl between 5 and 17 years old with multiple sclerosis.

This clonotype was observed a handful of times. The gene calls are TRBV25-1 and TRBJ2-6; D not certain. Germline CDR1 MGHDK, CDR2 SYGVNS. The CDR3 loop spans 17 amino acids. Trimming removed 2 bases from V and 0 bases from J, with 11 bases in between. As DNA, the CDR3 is TGTGCCAGCAGTGAAATCTTCCCACACTCTGGGGCCAACGTCCTGACTTTC. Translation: CASSEIFPHSGANVLTF.

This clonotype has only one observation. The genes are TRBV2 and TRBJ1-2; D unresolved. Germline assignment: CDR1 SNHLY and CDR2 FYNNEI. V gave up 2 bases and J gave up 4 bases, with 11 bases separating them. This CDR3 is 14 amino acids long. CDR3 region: CASSEPISFYGYTF. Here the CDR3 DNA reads TGTGCCAGCAGTGAACCTATCTCCTTCTATGGCTACACCTTC.

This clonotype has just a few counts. CDR3 region: CASSVAAADVRRGHNEQFF. In nucleotides, the CDR3 is TGTGCCAGCAGCGTAGCGGCGGCAGACGTAAGGAGGGGGCACAATGAGCAGTTCTTC. V is TRBV9 and J is TRBJ2-1, with D possibly matching TRBD1 (7 bases). Germline CDR1 SGDLS, CDR2 YYNGEE. The CDR3 covers 19 residues. Trimming took off 0 bases at V and 5 bases at J, with 24 bases between the two ends.

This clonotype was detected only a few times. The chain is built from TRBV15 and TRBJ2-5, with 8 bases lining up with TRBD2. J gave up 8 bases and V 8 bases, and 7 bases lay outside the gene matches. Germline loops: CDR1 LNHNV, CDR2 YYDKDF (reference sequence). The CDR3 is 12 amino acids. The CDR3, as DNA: TGTGCCACCGGTGGAGCGGGAGTAACCCAGTACTTC. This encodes CATGGAGVTQYF.

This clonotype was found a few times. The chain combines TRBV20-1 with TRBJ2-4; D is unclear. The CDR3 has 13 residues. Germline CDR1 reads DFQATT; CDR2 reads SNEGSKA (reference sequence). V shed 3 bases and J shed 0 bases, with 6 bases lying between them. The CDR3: CSASLLAKNIQYF. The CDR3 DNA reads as TGCAGTGCTAGTTTACTAGCCAAAAACATTCAGTACTTC.

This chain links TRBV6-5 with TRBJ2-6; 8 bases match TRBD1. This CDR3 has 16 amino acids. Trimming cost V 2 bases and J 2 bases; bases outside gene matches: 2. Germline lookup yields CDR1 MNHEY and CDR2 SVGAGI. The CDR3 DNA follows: TGTGCCAGCAGTTACCCGACAGGGGCTGGGGCCAACGTCCTGACTTTC. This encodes CASSYPTGAGANVLTF.

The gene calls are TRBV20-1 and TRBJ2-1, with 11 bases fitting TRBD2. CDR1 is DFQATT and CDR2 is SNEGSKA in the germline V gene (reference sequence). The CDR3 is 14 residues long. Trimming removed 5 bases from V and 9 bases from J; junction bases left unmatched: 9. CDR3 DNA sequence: TGCAGTGCTTTAGCGGGAGGGCCCGCTACTGAGCAGTTCTTC. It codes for CSALAGGPATEQFF.

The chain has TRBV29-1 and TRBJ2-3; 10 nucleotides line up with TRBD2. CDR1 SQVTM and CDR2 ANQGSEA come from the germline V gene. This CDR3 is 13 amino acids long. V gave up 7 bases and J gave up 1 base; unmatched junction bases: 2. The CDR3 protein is CSALAGGTDTQYF. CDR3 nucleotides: TGCAGCGCTCTAGCGGGAGGCACAGATACGCAGTATTTT.

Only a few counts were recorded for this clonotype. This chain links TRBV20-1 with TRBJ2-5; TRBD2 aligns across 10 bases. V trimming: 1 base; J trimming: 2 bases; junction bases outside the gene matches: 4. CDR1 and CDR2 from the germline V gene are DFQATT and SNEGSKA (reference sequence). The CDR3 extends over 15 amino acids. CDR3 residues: CSARVTSGVQETQYF. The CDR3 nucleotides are TGCAGTGCTAGAGTCACTAGCGGGGTACAAGAGACCCAGTACTTC.

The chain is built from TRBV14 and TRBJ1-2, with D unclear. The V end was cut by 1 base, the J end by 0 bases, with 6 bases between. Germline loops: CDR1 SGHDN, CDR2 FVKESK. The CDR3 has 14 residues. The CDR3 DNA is TGTGCCAGCAGCCAAGGAGGGACTAACTATGGCTACACCTTC. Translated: CASSQGGTNYGYTF.

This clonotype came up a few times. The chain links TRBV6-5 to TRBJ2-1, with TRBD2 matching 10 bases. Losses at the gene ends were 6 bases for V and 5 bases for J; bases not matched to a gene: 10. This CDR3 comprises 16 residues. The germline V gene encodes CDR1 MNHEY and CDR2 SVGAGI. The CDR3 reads CASRTPPGLAHNEQFF. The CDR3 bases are TGTGCCAGCAGGACCCCTCCGGGACTAGCGCACAATGAGCAGTTCTTC.

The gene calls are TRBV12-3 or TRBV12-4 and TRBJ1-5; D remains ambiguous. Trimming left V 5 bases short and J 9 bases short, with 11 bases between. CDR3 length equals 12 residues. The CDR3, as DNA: TGTGCCAGCAGTCGGCCCCAACGGCCCCAGCATTTT. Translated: CASSRPQRPQHF.

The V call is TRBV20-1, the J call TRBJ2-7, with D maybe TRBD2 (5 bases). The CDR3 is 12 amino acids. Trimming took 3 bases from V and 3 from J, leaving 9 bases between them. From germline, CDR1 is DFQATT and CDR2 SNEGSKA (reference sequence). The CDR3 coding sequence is TGCAGTGCTAGGAAGGACTTCTACGAGCAGTACTTC. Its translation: CSARKDFYEQYF.

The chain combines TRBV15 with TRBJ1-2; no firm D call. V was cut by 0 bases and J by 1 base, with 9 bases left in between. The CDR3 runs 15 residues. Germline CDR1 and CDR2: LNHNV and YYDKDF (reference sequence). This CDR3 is CATSREVYDNYGYTF. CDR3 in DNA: TGTGCCACCAGCAGAGAAGTCTATGATAACTATGGCTACACCTTC. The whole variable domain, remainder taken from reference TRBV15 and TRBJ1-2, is DAMVIQNPRYQVTQFGKPVTLSCSQTLNHNVMYWYQQKSSQAPKLLFHYYDKDFNNEADTPDNFQSRRPNTSFCFLDIRSPGLGDTAMYLCATSREVYDNYGYTFGSGTRLTVV.

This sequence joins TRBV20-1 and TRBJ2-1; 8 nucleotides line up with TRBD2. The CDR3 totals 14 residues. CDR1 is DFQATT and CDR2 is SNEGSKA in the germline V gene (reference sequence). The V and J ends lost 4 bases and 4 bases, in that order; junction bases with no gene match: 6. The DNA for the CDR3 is TGCAGTGCTAATATAGCGGGACCTTACAATGAGCAGTTCTTC. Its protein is CSANIAGPYNEQFF.

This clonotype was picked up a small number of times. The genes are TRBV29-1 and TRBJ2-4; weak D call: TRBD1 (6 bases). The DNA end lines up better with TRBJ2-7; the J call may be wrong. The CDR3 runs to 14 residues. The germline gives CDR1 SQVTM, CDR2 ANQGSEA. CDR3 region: CSVGRGGPDYEQYF. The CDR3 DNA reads TGCAGCGTTGGCAGGGGCGGCCCCGATTACGAGCAGTACTTC.

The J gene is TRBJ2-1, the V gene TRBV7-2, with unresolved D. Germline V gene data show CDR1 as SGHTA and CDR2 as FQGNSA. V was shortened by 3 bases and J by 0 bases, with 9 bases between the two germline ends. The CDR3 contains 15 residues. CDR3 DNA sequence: TGTGCCAGCAGCTTGGAAGTGAGCTCCTACAATGAGCAGTTCTTC. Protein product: CASSLEVSSYNEQFF.

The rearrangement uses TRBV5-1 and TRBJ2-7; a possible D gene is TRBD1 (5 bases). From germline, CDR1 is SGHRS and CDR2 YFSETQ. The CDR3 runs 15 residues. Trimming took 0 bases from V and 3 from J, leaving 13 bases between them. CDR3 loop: CASSLEGAVIYEQYF. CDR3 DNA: TGCGCCAGCAGCTTGGAAGGGGCGGTTATCTACGAGCAGTACTTC. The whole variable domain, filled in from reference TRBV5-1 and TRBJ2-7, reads KAGVTQTPRYLIKTRGQQVTLSCSPISGHRSVSWYQQTPGQGLQFLFEYFSETQRNKGNFPGRFSGRQFSNSRSEMNVSTLELGDSALYLCASSLEGAVIYEQYFGPGTRLTVT.

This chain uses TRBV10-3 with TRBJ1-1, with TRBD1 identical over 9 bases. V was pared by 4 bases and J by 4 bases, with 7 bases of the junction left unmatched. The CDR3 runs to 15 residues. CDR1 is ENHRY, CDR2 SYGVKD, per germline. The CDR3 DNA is TGTGCCATCAGTGGTTCCGGGACAGGGAGCACTGAAGCTTTCTTT. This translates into CAISGSGTGSTEAFF.

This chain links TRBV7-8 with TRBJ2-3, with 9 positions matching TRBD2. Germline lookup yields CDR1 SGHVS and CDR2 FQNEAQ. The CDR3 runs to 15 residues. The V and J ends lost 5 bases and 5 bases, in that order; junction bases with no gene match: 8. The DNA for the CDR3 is TGTGCCAGCAGCCTTCTGGCGGGAGGGGAAGATACGCAGTATTTT. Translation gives CASSLLAGGEDTQYF.

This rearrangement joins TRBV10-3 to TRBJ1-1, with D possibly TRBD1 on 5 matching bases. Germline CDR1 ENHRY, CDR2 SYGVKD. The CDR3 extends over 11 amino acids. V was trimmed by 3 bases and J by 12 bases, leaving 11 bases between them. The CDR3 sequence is CAISDSTAPFF. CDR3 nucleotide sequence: TGTGCCATCAGTGATTCGACAGCTCCTTTCTTT.

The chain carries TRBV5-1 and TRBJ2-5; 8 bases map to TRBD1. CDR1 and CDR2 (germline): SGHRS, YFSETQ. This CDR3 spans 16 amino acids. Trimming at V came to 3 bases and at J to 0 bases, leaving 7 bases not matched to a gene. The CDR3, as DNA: TGCGCCAGCAGCTCTCGAGGGACAGGCAACCAAGAGACCCAGTACTTC. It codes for CASSSRGTGNQETQYF.

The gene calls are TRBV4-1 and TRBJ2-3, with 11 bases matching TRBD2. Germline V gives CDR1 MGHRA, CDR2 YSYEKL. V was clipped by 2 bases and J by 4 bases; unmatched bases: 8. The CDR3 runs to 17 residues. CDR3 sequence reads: CASSQFSGTSGSDTQYF. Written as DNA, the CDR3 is TGCGCCAGCAGCCAATTTTCCGGGACTAGCGGATCAGATACGCAGTATTTT.

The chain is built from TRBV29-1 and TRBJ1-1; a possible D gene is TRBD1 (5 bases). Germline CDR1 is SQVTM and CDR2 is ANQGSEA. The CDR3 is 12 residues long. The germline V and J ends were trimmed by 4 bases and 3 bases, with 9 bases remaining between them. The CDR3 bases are TGCAGCGTTGGAAAGGGACACACTGAAGCTTTCTTT. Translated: CSVGKGHTEAFF.

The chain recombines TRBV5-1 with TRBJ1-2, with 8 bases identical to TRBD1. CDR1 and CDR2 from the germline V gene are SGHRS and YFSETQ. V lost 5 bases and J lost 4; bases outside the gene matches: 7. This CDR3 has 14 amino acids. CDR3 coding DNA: TGCGCCAGCAGTACTACAGGGGGAACCTATGGCTACACCTTC. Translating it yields CASSTTGGTYGYTF.

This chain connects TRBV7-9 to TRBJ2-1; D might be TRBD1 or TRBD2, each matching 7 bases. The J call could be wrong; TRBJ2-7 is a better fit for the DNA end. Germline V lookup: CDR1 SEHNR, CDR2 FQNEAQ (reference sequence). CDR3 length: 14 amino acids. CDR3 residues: CASIQGGEAYEQYF. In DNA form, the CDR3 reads TGTGCCAGCATCCAGGGGGGGGAGGCCTACGAGCAGTACTTC.

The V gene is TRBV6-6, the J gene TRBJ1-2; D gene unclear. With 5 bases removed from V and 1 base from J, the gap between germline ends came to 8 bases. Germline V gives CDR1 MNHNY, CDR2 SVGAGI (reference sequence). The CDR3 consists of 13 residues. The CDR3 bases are TGTGCCAGCAGTAAACAGCTTAACTATGGCTACACCTTC. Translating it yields CASSKQLNYGYTF.